A single sample gave rise to the 15 T cell receptor beta chains below, sequenced in a study of early T cells in non-severe SARS-CoV-2 infection. TCRdb used MiXCR to reprocess the 5' RACE reads, holding one entry per CDR3 protein. The table lists approximately 110,000 distinct CDR3 sequences, 14% to 15% of them singletons. Sequenced input: whole blood. The receptors shown here come from an adult who was a healthcare worker with PCR-confirmed SARS-CoV-2 infection or an uninfected control (not recorded which).

This clonotype came up many times. The CDR3 loop is CASSHERGGNQPQHF. CDR3 nucleotide sequence: TGTGCCAGCAGCCACGAGAGAGGGGGCAATCAGCCCCAGCATTTT. The chain combines TRBV4-2 with TRBJ1-5, with a possible D match to TRBD1 (5 bases). The CDR3 is 15 amino acids. V was trimmed by 3 bases and J by 2 bases, leaving 11 bases between them. Germline-derived CDR1 and CDR2 are LGHNA and YNFKEQ.

In this sample, this clonotype turned up a few times. This rearrangement joins TRBV6-4 to TRBJ2-1, with D possibly TRBD2 on 6 matching bases. Germline-derived CDR1 and CDR2 are MRHNA and SNTAGT. The V gene lost 4 bases and the J gene lost 9 bases, with 13 bases spanning the gap. The CDR3 has 13 residues. CDR3 in amino acids: CASSVERRGEQFF. In DNA, the CDR3 is TGTGCCAGCAGTGTAGAGCGGCGGGGTGAGCAGTTCTTC.

This clonotype has only a few counts. The rearrangement joins TRBV5-5 to TRBJ1-4; maybe TRBD1 (5 bases). CDR3 length: 16 amino acids. V shed 4 bases and J shed 7 bases, with 20 bases lying between them. Germline V gene lookup returns CDR1 SGHKS and CDR2 YYEKEE (reference sequence). The CDR3 spells CASSPTAAGTAEKLFF. The DNA of the CDR3 is TGTGCCAGCAGCCCGACTGCCGCAGGGACGGCTGAAAAACTGTTTTTT.

The J gene is TRBJ1-2, the V gene TRBV12-3 or TRBV12-4; 8 bases are a match to TRBD1. The V segment lost 4 bases and the J segment 8 bases; nucleotides outside the gene matches: 9. The CDR3 is made up of 14 amino acids. The CDR3: CASSSSGTGSGYTF. CDR3 DNA sequence: TGTGCCAGCAGTTCTTCCGGGACAGGCAGCGGCTACACCTTC.

This clonotype appeared a few times. DNA for the CDR3: TGCAGCGTGCTAACAGGGGAAGGCACTGAAGCTTTCTTT. Translating it yields CSVLTGEGTEAFF. The chain combines TRBV29-1 with TRBJ1-1; TRBD1 agrees at 7 bases. Germline V CDR1 and CDR2: SQVTM, ANQGSEA. After removal of 6 bases from V and 4 bases from J, the junction contained 8 bases not matched to a gene. The CDR3 spans 13 residues.

This chain links TRBV11-1 with TRBJ1-1, with a tentative D call TRBD1 (5 bases). This CDR3 has 13 amino acids. The germline gives CDR1 SGHAT, CDR2 FQDESV (reference sequence). V shed 2 bases and J shed 5 bases, with 9 bases lying between them. CDR3 sequence reads: CASSLPGPTEAFF. DNA for the CDR3: TGTGCCAGCAGCTTACCAGGGCCTACTGAAGCTTTCTTT.

This clonotype turned up a few times. The CDR3: CASSGRAIRAGGHNEQFF. Written as DNA, the CDR3 is TGTGCCAGCAGTGGTCGCGCGATTCGAGCGGGGGGTCACAATGAGCAGTTCTTC. V gene TRBV6-1 combines with J gene TRBJ2-1, with TRBD2 identical over 9 bases. The V gene's germline CDR1 is MNHNS and CDR2 SASEGT. Trimming removed 4 bases from V and 5 bases from J; junction bases left unmatched: 15. CDR3 length: 18 amino acids.

This clonotype came up many times. The genes are TRBV19 and TRBJ1-5; D is unresolved. Germline values: CDR1 LNHDA, CDR2 SQIVND (reference sequence). Trimming removed 0 bases at V and 4 bases at J, with 7 bases between. The CDR3 covers 14 residues. For the CDR3, the DNA is TGTGCCAGTAGTATAGAGAGTGGGAATCAGCCCCAGCATTTT. It is translated as CASSIESGNQPQHF.

The chain joins TRBV5-6 to TRBJ2-3; the D is unclear. Trimming removed 0 bases from V and 0 bases from J, with 11 bases in between. The CDR3 covers 16 residues. Germline V gene lookup returns CDR1 SGHDT and CDR2 YYEEEE. CDR3 sequence: CASSLVSVDSTDTQYF. In DNA, the CDR3 is TGTGCCAGCAGCTTGGTTTCGGTCGACAGCACAGATACGCAGTATTTT. Full variable domain (missing parts from reference TRBV5-6 and TRBJ2-3): DAGVTQSPTHLIKTRGQQVTLRCSPKSGHDTVSWYQQALGQGPQFIFQYYEEEERQRGNFPDRFSGHQFPNYSSELNVNALLLGDSALYLCASSLVSVDSTDTQYFGPGTRLTVL.

Ten or more counts support this clonotype. V is TRBV25-1 and J is TRBJ2-6; D call uncertain. Trimming took off 5 bases at V and 0 bases at J, with 2 bases between the two ends. The CDR3 has 13 residues. The germline V gene has CDR1 MGHDK and CDR2 SYGVNS. The DNA for the CDR3 is TGTGCCAGCAGTACCTCTGGGGCCAACGTCCTGACTTTC. Translation: CASSTSGANVLTF.

This clonotype was picked up a small number of times. The chain couples TRBV3-1 to TRBJ2-1; possible D gene TRBD1, 6 bases. V shed 3 bases and J shed 8 bases, with 11 bases lying between them. Germline V gene data show CDR1 as LGHDT and CDR2 as YNNKEL (reference sequence). This CDR3 is 13 amino acids long. The CDR3 protein is CASSQLTGDEQFF. The CDR3 bases are TGTGCCAGCAGCCAGCTGACAGGCGATGAGCAGTTCTTC.

This clonotype was observed at least ten times. The chain joins TRBV5-1 to TRBJ2-5, with 7 bases identical to TRBD1. CDR3 length equals 14 residues. Germline CDR1 SGHRS, CDR2 YFSETQ. Losses at the gene ends were 5 bases for V and 2 bases for J; bases not matched to a gene: 6. The CDR3 here is CASSRDSQQETQYF. The CDR3 DNA follows: TGCGCCAGCAGTCGGGACAGCCAGCAAGAGACCCAGTACTTC. The entire variable domain, with the rest obtained from reference TRBV5-1 and TRBJ2-5, is as follows: KAGVTQTPRYLIKTRGQQVTLSCSPISGHRSVSWYQQTPGQGLQFLFEYFSETQRNKGNFPGRFSGRQFSNSRSEMNVSTLELGDSALYLCASSRDSQQETQYFGPGTRLLVL.

This chain connects TRBV7-9 to TRBJ2-1; 7 nucleotides line up with TRBD1. The CDR3 covers 16 residues. CDR1 SEHNR and CDR2 FQNEAQ come from the germline V gene (reference sequence). Trimming cost V 4 bases and J 3 bases; bases outside gene matches: 9. This CDR3 reads CASSSSTGVLYNEQFF. In DNA form, the CDR3 reads TGTGCCAGCAGCTCCTCCACAGGGGTGCTCTACAATGAGCAGTTCTTC.

This clonotype was picked up one time. The genes are TRBV29-1 and TRBJ2-5; D not resolved. The V end was cut by 4 bases, the J end by 5 bases, with 11 bases between. CDR3 length: 12 residues. Germline V CDR1 and CDR2: SQVTM, ANQGSEA. The CDR3 coding sequence is TGCAGCGTTGGACGACTTGGGGAGACCCAGTACTTC. Translating gives CSVGRLGETQYF.

The rearrangement links TRBV5-4 to TRBJ2-6; D remains ambiguous. The CDR3 spans 15 residues. The V gene lost 5 bases and the J gene lost 0 bases, with 9 bases spanning the gap. Germline CDR1 SGHNT, CDR2 YYREEE (reference sequence). The CDR3 sequence is CASRIDLSGANVLTF. The CDR3 coding sequence is TGTGCCAGCAGGATTGATCTCTCTGGGGCCAACGTCCTGACTTTC. The full variable domain, in which reference TRBV5-4 and TRBJ2-6 provide the parts outside the CDR3, is ETGVTQSPTHLIKTRGQQVTLRCSSQSGHNTVSWYQQALGQGPQFIFQYYREEENGRGNFPPRFSGLQFPNYSSELNVNALELDDSALYLCASRIDLSGANVLTFGAGSRLTVL.